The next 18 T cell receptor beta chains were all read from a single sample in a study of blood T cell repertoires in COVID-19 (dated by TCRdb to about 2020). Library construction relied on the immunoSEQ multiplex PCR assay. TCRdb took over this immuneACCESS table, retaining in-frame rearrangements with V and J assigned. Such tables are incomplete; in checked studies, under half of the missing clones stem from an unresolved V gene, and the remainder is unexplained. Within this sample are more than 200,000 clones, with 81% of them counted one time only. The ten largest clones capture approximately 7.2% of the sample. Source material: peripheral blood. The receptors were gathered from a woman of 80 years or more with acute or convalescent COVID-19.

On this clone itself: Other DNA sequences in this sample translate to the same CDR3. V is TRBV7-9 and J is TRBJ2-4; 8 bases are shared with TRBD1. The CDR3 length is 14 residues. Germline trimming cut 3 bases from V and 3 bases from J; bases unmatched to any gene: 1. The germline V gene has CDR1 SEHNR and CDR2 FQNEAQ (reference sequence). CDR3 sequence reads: CASSFGQGKNIQYF. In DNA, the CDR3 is TGTGCCAGCAGCTTTGGACAGGGCAAAAACATTCAGTACTTC.

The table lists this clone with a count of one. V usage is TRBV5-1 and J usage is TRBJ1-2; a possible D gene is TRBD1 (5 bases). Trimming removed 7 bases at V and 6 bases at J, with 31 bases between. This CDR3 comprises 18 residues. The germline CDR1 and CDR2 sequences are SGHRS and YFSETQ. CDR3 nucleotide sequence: TGCGCCAGCCTTCGTGGGCACTCCCCGCGCCGGGGGGGAGATGGCTACACCTTC. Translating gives CASLRGHSPRRGGDGYTF.

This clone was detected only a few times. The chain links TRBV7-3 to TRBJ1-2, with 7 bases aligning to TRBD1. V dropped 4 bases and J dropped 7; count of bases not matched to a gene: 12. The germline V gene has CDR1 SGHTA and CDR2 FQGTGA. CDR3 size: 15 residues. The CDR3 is CASSSPGTGVAGYTF. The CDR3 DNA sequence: TGTGCCAGCAGCTCCCCCGGAACAGGGGTTGCTGGCTACACCTTC. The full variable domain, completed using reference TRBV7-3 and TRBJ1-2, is GAGVSQTPSNKVTEKGKYVELRCDPISGHTALYWYRQSLGQGPEFLIYFQGTGAADDSGLPNDRFFAVRPEGSVSTLKIQRTERGDSAVYLCASSSPGTGVAGYTFGSGTRLTVV.

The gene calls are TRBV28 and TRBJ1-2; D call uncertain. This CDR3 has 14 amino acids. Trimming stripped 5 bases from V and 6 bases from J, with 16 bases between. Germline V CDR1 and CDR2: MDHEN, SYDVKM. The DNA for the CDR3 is TGTGCCAGCAGTCTACAGATGCCTAAGGATGGCTACACCTTC. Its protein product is CASSLQMPKDGYTF.

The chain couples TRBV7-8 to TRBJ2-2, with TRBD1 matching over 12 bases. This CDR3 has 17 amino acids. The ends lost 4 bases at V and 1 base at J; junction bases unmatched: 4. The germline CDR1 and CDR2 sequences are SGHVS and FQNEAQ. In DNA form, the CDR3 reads TGTGCCAGCAGCTCCGGGACAGGGGGCCGGAACACCGGGGAGCTGTTTTTT. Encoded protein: CASSSGTGGRNTGELFF.

CDR3 nucleotides: TGTGCCAGTGACACGACAGGGACCTATGGCTACACCTTC. As protein: CASDTTGTYGYTF. The genes are TRBV28 and TRBJ1-2, with 7 nucleotides matching TRBD1. Looked up from germline, CDR1 is MDHEN and CDR2 is SYDVKM. V gave up 9 bases and J gave up 4 bases; unmatched junction bases: 8. The CDR3 is made up of 13 amino acids.

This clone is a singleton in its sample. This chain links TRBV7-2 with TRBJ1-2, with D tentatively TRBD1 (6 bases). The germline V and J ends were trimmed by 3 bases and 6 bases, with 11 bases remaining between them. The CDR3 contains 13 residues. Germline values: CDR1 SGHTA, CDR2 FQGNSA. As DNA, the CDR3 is TGTGCCAGCAGCTTTCAGGGGTGGGATGGCTACACCTTC. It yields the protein CASSFQGWDGYTF.

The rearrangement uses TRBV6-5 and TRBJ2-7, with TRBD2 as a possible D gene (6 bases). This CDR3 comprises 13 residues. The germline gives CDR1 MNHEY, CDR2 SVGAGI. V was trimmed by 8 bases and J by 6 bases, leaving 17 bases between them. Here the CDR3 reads CASGGPPTSEQYF. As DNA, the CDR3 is TGTGCCAGCGGAGGGCCCCCCACTTCCGAGCAGTACTTC.

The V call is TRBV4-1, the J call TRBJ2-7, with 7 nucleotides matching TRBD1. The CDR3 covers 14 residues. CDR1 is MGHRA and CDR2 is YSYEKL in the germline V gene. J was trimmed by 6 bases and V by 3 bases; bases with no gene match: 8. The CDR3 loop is CASSQTGNRPEQYF. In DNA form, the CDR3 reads TGCGCCAGCAGCCAGACAGGGAATAGGCCCGAGCAGTACTTC.

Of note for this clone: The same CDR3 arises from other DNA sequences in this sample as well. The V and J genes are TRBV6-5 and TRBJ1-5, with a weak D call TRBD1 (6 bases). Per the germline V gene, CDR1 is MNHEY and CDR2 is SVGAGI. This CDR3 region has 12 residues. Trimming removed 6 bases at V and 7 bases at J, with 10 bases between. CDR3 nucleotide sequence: TGTGCCAGCAGCCGCCAGGGGCAGCCCCAGCATTTT. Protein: CASSRQGQPQHF.

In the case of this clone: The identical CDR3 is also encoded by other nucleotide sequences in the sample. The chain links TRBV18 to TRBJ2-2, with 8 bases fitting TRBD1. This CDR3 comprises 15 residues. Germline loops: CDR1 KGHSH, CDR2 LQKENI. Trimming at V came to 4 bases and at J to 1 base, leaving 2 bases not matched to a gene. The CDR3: CASSLGTGNTGELFF. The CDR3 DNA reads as TGTGCCAGCTCACTCGGGACAGGGAACACCGGGGAGCTGTTTTTT.

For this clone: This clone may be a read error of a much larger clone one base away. In DNA form, the CDR3 reads TGTGCCAGCAGCCCCGGGGACAGGAAGAACACTGAAGCTTTCTTT. Its protein is CASSPGDRKNTEAFF. This chain links TRBV7-9 with TRBJ1-1; TRBD1 matches 8 bases. Losses at the gene ends were 5 bases for V and 1 base for J; bases not matched to a gene: 6. This CDR3 contains 15 residues. In germline, CDR1 is SEHNR, CDR2 FQNEAQ (reference sequence).

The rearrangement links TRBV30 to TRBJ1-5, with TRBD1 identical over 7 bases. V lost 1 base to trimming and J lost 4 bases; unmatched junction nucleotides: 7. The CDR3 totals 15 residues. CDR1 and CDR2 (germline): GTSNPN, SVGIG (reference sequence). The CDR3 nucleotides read TGTGCCTGGAGTGGGGGACAGTCAGAGAATCAGCCCCAGCATTTT. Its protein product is CAWSGGQSENQPQHF.

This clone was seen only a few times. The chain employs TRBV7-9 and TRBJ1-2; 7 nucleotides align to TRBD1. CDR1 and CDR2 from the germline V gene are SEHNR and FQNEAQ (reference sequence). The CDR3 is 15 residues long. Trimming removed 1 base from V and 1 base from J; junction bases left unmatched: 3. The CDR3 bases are TGTGCCAGCAGCTTAGGGGGACAGAGTAACTATGGCTACACCTTC. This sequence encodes CASSLGGQSNYGYTF.

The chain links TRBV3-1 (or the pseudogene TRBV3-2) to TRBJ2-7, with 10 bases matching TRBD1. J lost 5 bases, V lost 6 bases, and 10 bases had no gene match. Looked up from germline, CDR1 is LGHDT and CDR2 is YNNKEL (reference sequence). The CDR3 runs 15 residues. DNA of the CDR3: TGTGCCAGCAGGCCTACGGGACAGGGGCACCACGAGCAGTACTTC. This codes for CASRPTGQGHHEQYF.

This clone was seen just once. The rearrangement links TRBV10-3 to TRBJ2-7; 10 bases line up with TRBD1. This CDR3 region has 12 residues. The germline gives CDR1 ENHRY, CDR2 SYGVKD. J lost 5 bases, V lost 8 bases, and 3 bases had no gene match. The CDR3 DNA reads TGTGCCATCGGGGGACAGGGGAACGAGCAGTACTTC. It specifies CAIGGQGNEQYF.

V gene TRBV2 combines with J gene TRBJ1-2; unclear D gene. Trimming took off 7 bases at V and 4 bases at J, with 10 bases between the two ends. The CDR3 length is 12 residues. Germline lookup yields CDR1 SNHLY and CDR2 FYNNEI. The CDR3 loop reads CASIRPGYGYTF. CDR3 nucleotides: TGTGCCAGCATCCGGCCAGGCTATGGCTACACCTTC.

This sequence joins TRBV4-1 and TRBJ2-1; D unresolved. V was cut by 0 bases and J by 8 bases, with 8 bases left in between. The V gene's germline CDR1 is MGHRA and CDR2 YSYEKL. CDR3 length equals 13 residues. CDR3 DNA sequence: TGCGCCAGCAGCCAAGATCTCACGGATGAGCAGTTCTTC. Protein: CASSQDLTDEQFF.